A selection of T cell receptor beta chains follows, all from one sample in a study of T cells in Graves' hyperthyroidism and ophthalmopathy. A single record per CDR3 protein comes from TCRdb applying MiXCR to the multiplex PCR reads. Seen here are some 560,000 distinct CDR3 sequences, less than 20% observed once, and the top ten hold around 7.8%. Sequencing input: blood. Every receptor here comes from a young woman with Graves' hyperthyroidism. CDR3s leave out the opening cysteine and the closing phenylalanine or tryptophan. D genes are given only for firm matches.

>TRBJ2-1|TRBV2|NA
ASSATAGISEQF
>TRBJ2-5|TRBV11-2|NA
ASSSRTPLAQETQY
>TRBJ1-1|TRBV6-1|NA
ASSDLRLFRRLNTEAF
>TRBJ2-3|TRBV20-1|TRBD1
SARQGARTDTQY
>TRBJ2-3|TRBV9|TRBD2
ASSVGPGLGDTQY
>TRBJ1-3|TRBV12-3/TRBV12-4|NA
ATSRVSWGLGNTIY
>TRBJ2-3|TRBV27|TRBD2
ASRRSLARTRADTQY
>TRBJ2-7|TRBV7-8|NA
ASSLALDFTGFQQY
>TRBJ1-1|TRBV30|NA
AWSVGGRMNTEAF
>TRBJ2-5|TRBV4-1|TRBD2
ASSQELPSGWQETQY
>TRBJ2-3|TRBV5-1|TRBD1
ASGGGQASTDTQY
>TRBJ2-7|TRBV7-9|TRBD1
ASSAPTGGEQY
>TRBJ1-3|TRBV6-1|TRBD1
ASSSRTGSSGNTIY
>TRBJ2-2|TRBV9|TRBD2
ASSEPGTSGTGELF
>TRBJ2-1|TRBV28|NA
ASSLGGEDRDNEQF
>TRBJ2-6|TRBV5-5|TRBD1
ASVNSGTGYYSGANVLT
>TRBJ2-1|TRBV12-3/TRBV12-4|TRBD1
ASSLRIGDRALREQF
>TRBJ1-3|TRBV30|NA
AWSVRITSGNTIY
>TRBJ2-2|TRBV18|NA
ASSPPNPRELF
>TRBJ2-7|TRBV28|NA
ASSLSVRDEQY
>TRBJ1-4|TRBV6-1|NA
ASSTMQAGTANEKLF
>TRBJ2-5|TRBV2|TRBD2
ASSVAGQETQY
>TRBJ2-3|TRBV11-3|NA
ASSLSTGSTDTQY
>TRBJ1-6|TRBV29-1|TRBD1
SVGGTGDSPLH
>TRBJ1-2|TRBV25-1|TRBD1
ASSAQGAYYGYT
>TRBJ1-3|TRBV9|NA
ASSGDGSSGNTIY
>TRBJ2-7|TRBV28|TRBD1
ASSLGTGSPEQY
>TRBJ1-1|TRBV15|NA
ATSRASKGTEAF
>TRBJ2-1|TRBV29-1|NA
SGGPAHQTYNEQF
>TRBJ1-5|TRBV30|NA
AWSVRTGTNQPQH
>TRBJ2-1|TRBV5-4|NA
ASSSIDPALSHEQF
>TRBJ2-2|TRBV15|NA
ATSRDTGELF
>TRBJ2-3|TRBV11-2|NA
ASSLDGVPDTQY
>TRBJ2-7|TRBV6-2/TRBV6-3|NA
ASSYAPTELYEQY
>TRBJ1-3|TRBV3-1|NA
ASSQGQAISGSTIY
>TRBJ2-5|TRBV7-3|TRBD2
ASIPRSGEGSETQY